The source of this TCR beta chain is a study of cytomegalovirus exposure and HLA in healthy donors. Study observations and caveats: In a later analysis, HLA-associated TCR beta chains were more clonally expanded than equally common others.

The PCR made use of 60 Vbeta and 13 Jbeta primers. Sequencing was performed with immunoSEQ multiplex PCR; in TCRdb, only in-frame clones are kept and a portion is missing. The profile shows around 50,000 clones, about 70% of them singletons. Germline V gene lookup returns CDR1 SQVTM and CDR2 ANQGSEA. The trim removed 4 bases at V and 2 bases at J, leaving 2 bases unmatched. The CDR3 has 13 residues. On this clone itself: Its matching antigen is unknown.

The chain links TRBV29-1 to TRBJ2-1; TRBD1 aligns across 7 bases. Sequencing used PBMCs. The sequence was collected from a woman in her 50s in good health and CMV-seropositive. CDR3 protein: CSVGQGAYNEQFF. CDR3 DNA sequence: TGCAGCGTTGGTCAGGGGGCCTACAATGAGCAGTTCTTC.